This T cell receptor beta chain derives from a study of blood T cell repertoires in COVID-19. Overall study: There were acute and convalescent COVID-19 samples, and they came from the United States, Italy and Spain. The cDNA or gDNA used as material had been derived from T cells, B-cell-depleted T cells, or PBMCs.

The junction had 10 bases not matched to a gene; V was cut back by 8 bases and J by 7 bases. The CDR3 sequence is 15 residues long. From germline, CDR1 is SNHLY and CDR2 FYNNEI. TCRdb's table, derived via immunoSEQ multiplex PCR, lists solely in-frame clones and lacks some. In the table there are some 210,000 clones, approximately 84% of which are singletons. The sample comprised peripheral blood. The rearrangement links TRBV2 to TRBJ2-2; 10 bases are a match to TRBD1. The receptor was isolated from a woman in her fifties or sixties with active or convalescent COVID-19. This chain's CDR3 is CASCRDRGGNGELFF. CDR3 sequence (DNA): TGTGCCAGCTGCCGGGACAGGGGAGGTAACGGGGAGCTGTTTTTT.